This T cell receptor beta chain was sequenced in a study of shared clonotypes between healthy human individuals (dated by TCRdb to about 2020). Study-wide context: The cohort included three men and a couple of women between 18 and 49 years of age. Different laboratories and diverse techniques were used to prepare libraries and sequence TCR repertoires, to increase sequencing depth and limit assay-specific biases. To estimate repertoire size and how much clonotype sharing occurs between individuals, the study deeply sequenced the blood TCR repertoires of roughly 5 healthy adults. For each donor, CD4 naive and CD4 memory were each run on three plates, CD8 naive on two plates, and CD8 memory on one plate. Per donor, leukapheresis produced somewhere between about 0.94 and 9.5 billion PBMCs. Study-level results and caveats: Because the study included a small number of donors, the genetic and exposure-history diversity represented was limited. Based on pairwise subsampling, the degree of clonotype sharing among donors was expected to be affected by sequencing depth. Incomplete sequencing was indicated by rarefaction of sorted-subset datasets, despite the large sequencing depth. Higher generation probabilities were observed for clonotypes shared by all four sorted-subset donors than for non-shared clonotypes. Naive subsets generally had larger estimated clonotype richness than memory subsets did. When a handful of donors were compared, the shared fraction of clonotypes was approximately 5% for naive CD4, roughly 3.4% for naive CD8, 2% to 2.5% for memory CD4, and 0.4% for memory CD8. Only blood was sampled, and tissue TCR repertoires likely differ from those in blood.

This clone was recorded only once. The clone's antigen remains unknown. No much larger clone exists at a distance of one base, and base qualities are not known. Donors were healthy HIV-negative adults with no recently reported acute infections or vaccinations. Every donor was a Caucasian adult living in Nashville, Tennessee, USA. CD4+ T cells were enriched by magnetic negative selection, after which naive cells were positively selected on CD45RA and the negative fraction was taken as the memory subset. After blood collection by leukapheresis, PBMCs were isolated using Ficoll-Histopaque density gradient centrifugation and then cryopreserved in the vapor phase of liquid nitrogen. Analytical flow cytometry was used to check the purity and quantity of each magnetically sorted T cell population. Genomic DNA was isolated from each sorted fraction and quantified by UV absorbance on a Nanodrop 2000c. From its cysteine to its phenylalanine, the CDR3 spans 16 amino acids. Just the 48-base CDR3 DNA is kept, in frame starting at base 1. CDR1 and CDR2 were assigned from the germline V gene (reference sequence) as SGHNT and YYREEE. The junction shows trimming of 4 bases on V and 5 bases on J, plus 20 bases between the germline ends.

Using the deep immunoSEQ assay, multiplex PCR amplified TCR CDR3 regions from genomic DNA. For each cell subset, the extracted genomic DNA was distributed evenly across all wells of several immunoSEQ 96-well plates, and each plate served as one replicate. For sorted subsets, approximately 200 ng of genomic DNA, equivalent to tens of thousands of T cell genomes, went into each replicate PCR. Purified libraries were measured with a Qubit 3.0 fluorometer, size-checked on a Bioanalyzer 2100, and measured again with the KAPA Library Quantification kit. A separate single-read 150-cycle Illumina NextSeq 550 flow cell was used to sequence each immunoSEQ 96-well plate. The study's processing was this. Because the immunoSEQ output held only junctional sequences and lacked quality scores, the filtering could not match the filtering applied to full-length reads. Sequences were annotated with PyIR, a Python wrapper for IgBLAST v1.9, using IMGT germline references to assign V/J genes and CDR3. Any read was removed if the V/J assignment was weak (E-value above 1e-6), the CDR3 was missing, or the read contained stop codons, out-of-frame junctions, or ambiguous translated residues. A V3J clonotype was defined by an identical inferred V gene, J gene, and CDR3 amino acid sequence. Percentage overlap between repertoires was calculated by dividing the number of shared unique clonotypes by the size of the smaller repertoire. Repertoire richness was assessed with RTK rarefaction, the Chao1 estimator, and Recon v2.1 estimates of unobserved clonotypes. OLGA was used to compute generation probabilities for all TCRbeta clonotypes that the gDNA method yielded from a handful of donors. This is the immuneACCESS table as TCRdb keeps it, with only in-frame sequences that have V and J called. A part of the clones is gone; compared with another copy, unresolved V genes explain less than half, and the rest is unexplained. D and trimming were read from the DNA, whereas the V and J calls and clone size are those reported in that table. The sample records over 1.4 million clones, roughly 97% of which are singletons. The top ten clonotypes cover more than 0.9% of the sample.

The sequencing sample was made of naive CD4+ T cells sorted from blood. The cell subset or site label for this specimen denotes: CD45RA+ positively selected. The sequence was collected from a man aged 30-40 years in good health. This chain is built from TRBV5-4 and TRBJ2-3; no D segment can be confidently identified. The nucleotides read TGTGCCAGCAGCACCGGGTGGGCTTCCCGCGGAGATACGCAGTATTTT. Its product reads: CASSTGWASRGDTQYF.